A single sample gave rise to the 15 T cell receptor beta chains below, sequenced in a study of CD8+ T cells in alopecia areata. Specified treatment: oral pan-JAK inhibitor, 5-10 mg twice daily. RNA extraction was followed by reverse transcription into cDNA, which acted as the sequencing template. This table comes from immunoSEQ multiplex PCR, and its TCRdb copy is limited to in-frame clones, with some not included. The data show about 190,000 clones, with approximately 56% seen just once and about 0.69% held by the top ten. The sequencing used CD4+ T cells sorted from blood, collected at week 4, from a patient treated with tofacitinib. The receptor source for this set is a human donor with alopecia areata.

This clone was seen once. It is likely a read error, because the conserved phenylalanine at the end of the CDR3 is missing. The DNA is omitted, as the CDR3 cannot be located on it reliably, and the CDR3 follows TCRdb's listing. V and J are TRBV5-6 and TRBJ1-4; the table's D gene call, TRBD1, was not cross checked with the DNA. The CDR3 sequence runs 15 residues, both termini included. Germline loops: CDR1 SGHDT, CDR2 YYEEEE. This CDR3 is CASSGHGTGFPLPES.

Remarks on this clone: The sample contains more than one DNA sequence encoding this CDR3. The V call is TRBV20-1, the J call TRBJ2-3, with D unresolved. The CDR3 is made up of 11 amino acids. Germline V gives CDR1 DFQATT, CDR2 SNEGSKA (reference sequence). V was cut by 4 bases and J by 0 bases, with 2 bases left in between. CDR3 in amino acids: CSAISTDTQYF. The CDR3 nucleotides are TGCAGTGCTATCAGCACAGATACGCAGTATTTT.

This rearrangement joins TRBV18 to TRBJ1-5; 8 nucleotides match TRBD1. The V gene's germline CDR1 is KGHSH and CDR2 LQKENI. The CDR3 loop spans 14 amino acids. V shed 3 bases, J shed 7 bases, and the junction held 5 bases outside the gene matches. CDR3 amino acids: CASSPNRGAQPQHF. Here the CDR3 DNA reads TGTGCCAGCTCACCGAACAGGGGGGCACAGCCCCAGCATTTT.

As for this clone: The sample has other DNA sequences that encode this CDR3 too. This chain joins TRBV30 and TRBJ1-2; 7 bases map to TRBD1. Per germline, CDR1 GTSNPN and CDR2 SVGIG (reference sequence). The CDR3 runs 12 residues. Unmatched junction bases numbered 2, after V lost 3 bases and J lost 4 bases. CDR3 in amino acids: CAWSGTVYGYTF. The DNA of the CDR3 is TGTGCCTGGAGCGGGACAGTCTATGGCTACACCTTC.

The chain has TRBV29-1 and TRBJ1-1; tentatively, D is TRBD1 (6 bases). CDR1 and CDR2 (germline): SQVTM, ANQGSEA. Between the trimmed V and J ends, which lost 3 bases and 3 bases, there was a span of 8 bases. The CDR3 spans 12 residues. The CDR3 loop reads CSVDRGHTEAFF. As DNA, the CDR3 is TGCAGCGTTGACAGGGGTCACACTGAAGCTTTCTTT. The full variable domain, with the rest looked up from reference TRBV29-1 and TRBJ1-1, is SAVISQKPSRDICQRGTSLTIQCQVDSQVTMMFWYRQQPGQSLTLIATANQGSEATYESGFVIDKFPISRPNLTFSTLTVSNMSPEDSSIYLCSVDRGHTEAFFGQGTRLTVV.

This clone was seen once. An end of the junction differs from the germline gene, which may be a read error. CDR3 protein: CASSGQAPYGQYF. DNA of the CDR3: TGTGCCAGCAGTGGACAGGCACCCTACGGGCAGTACTTC. This sequence joins TRBV6-1 and TRBJ2-7, with a possible D match to TRBD1 (6 bases). This CDR3 has 13 residues. The germline V gene has CDR1 MNHNS and CDR2 SASEGT.

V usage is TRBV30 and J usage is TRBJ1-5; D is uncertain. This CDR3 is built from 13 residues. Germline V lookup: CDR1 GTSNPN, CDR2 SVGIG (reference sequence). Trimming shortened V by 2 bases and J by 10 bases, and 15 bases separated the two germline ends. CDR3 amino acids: CAWSTASAYPQHF. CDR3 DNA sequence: TGTGCCTGGAGTACGGCGTCGGCCTACCCCCAGCATTTT.

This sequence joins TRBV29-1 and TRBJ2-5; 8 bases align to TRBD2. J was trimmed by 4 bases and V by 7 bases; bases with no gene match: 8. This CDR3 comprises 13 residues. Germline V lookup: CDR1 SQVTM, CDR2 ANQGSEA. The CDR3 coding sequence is TGCAGCGCCCGGGAGGGGTTGGGAGAGACCCAGTACTTC. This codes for CSAREGLGETQYF.

For the CDR3, the DNA is TGTGCCAGCAGACTTGACCGAAAGGGAGCTTTCTTT. It translates to CASRLDRKGAFF. J is TRBJ1-1 and V is TRBV28; unclear D gene. Trimming took off 6 bases at V and 10 bases at J, with 15 bases between the two ends. CDR1 MDHEN and CDR2 SYDVKM come from the germline V gene. The CDR3 has 12 residues.

This chain's CDR3 is CASSLPGGLENIQYF. As DNA, the CDR3 is TGTGCCAGCAGTCTCCCCGGGGGGCTAGAAAACATTCAGTACTTC. The V gene is TRBV28, the J gene TRBJ2-4, with D perhaps matching TRBD2 (7 bases). Trimming took off 5 bases at V and 5 bases at J, with 16 bases between the two ends. This CDR3 comprises 15 residues. Germline CDR1 is MDHEN and CDR2 is SYDVKM.

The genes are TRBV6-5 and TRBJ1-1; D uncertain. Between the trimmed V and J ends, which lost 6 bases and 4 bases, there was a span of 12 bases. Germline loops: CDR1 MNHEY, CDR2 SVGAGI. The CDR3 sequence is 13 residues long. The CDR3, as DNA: TGTGCCAGCAGCGTCCTGGGAGGCACTGAAGCTTTCTTT. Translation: CASSVLGGTEAFF.

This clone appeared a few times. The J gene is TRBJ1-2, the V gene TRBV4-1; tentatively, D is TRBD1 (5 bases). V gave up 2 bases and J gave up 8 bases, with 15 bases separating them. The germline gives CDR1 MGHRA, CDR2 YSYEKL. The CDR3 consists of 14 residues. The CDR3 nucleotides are TGCGCCAGCAGCCAATTAGGTCAGGCAGGGGGCTACACCTTC. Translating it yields CASSQLGQAGGYTF.

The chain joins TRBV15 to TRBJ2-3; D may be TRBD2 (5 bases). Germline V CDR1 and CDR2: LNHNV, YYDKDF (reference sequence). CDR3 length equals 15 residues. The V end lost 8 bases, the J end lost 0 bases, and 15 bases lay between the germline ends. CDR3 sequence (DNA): TGTGCCACCCGTATGAGAGCGGCTAGCACAGATACGCAGTATTTT. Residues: CATRMRAASTDTQYF. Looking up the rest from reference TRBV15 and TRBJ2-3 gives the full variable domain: DAMVIQNPRYQVTQFGKPVTLSCSQTLNHNVMYWYQQKSSQAPKLLFHYYDKDFNNEADTPDNFQSRRPNTSFCFLDIRSPGLGDTAMYLCATRMRAASTDTQYFGPGTRLTVL.

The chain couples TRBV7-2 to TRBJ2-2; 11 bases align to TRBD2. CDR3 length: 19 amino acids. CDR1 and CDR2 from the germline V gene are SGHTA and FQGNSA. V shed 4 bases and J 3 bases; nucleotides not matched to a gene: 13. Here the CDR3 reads CASSSGPPLAGADTGELFF. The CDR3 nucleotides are TGTGCCAGCAGCTCTGGGCCCCCACTAGCGGGAGCCGACACCGGGGAGCTGTTTTTT.

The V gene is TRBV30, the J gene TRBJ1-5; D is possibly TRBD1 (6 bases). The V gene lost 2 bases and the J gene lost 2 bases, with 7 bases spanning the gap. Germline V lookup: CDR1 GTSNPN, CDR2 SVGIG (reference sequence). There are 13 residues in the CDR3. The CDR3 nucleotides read TGTGCCTGGAGTACAGGGCGCAATCAGCCCCAGCATTTT. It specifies CAWSTGRNQPQHF.